This T cell receptor beta chain was observed in a study of T cells in Graves' hyperthyroidism and ophthalmopathy. Criteria for exclusion of patients were uncontrolled infection, other autoimmune disease, pregnancy or lactation. Thyroid ultrasound, orbital computed tomography, clinical symptoms, and serum thyroxine and TRAb underpinned diagnoses. Germline V lookup: CDR1 MNHNS, CDR2 SASEGT. Trimming at V came to 6 bases and at J to 8 bases, leaving 8 bases not matched to a gene. The CDR3 extends over 14 amino acids. This clonotype occurred many times. Antigen specificity is unknown. Using RNA transcripts as the source, TCR beta CDR3 regions were amplified. HTBI primers were the set used in a first-round RT-PCR of the TCR CDR3. MiXCR, applied by TCRdb to the multiplex PCR reads, yields one record per CDR3 protein. This table has fewer than 550,000 distinct CDR3 sequences, approximately 25% appearing once.

Study-wide results and caveats: Onset of ophthalmopathy came a median 6.5 months after the model predicted it. Within blood appeared most thyroid clonotypes that had expanded above 0.001.

The chain has TRBV6-1 and TRBJ2-2; the match to TRBD1 covers 8 bases. The sequence was collected from a woman in her twenties or thirties with Graves' ophthalmopathy. The sample was blood. CDR3 coding DNA: TGTGCCAGCAGGCGGACAGGGATGTCGGGGGAGCTGTTTTTT. It is translated as CASRRTGMSGELFF.